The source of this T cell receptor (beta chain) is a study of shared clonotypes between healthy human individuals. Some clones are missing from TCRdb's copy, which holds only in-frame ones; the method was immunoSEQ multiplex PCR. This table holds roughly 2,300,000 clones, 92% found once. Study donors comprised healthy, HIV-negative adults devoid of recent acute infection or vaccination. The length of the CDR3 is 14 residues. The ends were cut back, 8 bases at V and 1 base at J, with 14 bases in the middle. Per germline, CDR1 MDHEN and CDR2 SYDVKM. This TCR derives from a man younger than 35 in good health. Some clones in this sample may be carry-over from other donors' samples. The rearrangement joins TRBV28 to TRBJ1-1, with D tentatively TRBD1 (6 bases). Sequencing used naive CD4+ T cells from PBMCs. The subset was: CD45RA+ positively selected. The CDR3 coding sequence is TGTGCCAGCTCGGAGGGGGGAAGGAACACTGAAGCTTTCTTT. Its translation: CASSEGGRNTEAFF.